This record concerns one T cell receptor beta chain sequence. The ends lost 8 bases at V and 6 bases at J; junction bases unmatched: 19. Looked up from germline, CDR1 is SGHNT and CDR2 is YYREEE (reference sequence). The CDR3 is 18 amino acids. This entry belongs to a study of cytomegalovirus exposure and HLA in healthy donors. On the study more broadly: A data release that came early held roughly 90 million unique TCRs from HLA-typed donors.

The PCR employed 60 Vbeta primers together with 13 Jbeta primers. The data were produced by immunoSEQ multiplex PCR, yet TCRdb's version contains in-frame clones alone and is incomplete. The sample carries 150,000 to 200,000 clones, more than 65% recorded once. V is TRBV5-4 and J is TRBJ2-7; 14 nucleotides agree with TRBD2. Sequencing input: PBMCs. The TCR originated in a woman between 50 and 59 years old in good health and CMV-seronegative. CDR3 bases: TGTGCCAGAGAACCGGGACTAGCGGGAGTTAGGTCGCTTTGCGAGCAGTACTTC. It yields the protein CAREPGLAGVRSLCEQYF.